The source of this TCR beta chain is a study of read filtering for tumor transcriptome and immune sequencing. Study background: By R-ISS, stages I, II and III held around 8, 15 and 7 patients.

This clonotype was counted ten times or more. Its target is unknown. Study-level points and caveats: Single-read clonotypes: roughly 80% of IR-seq clonotypes (about 3.5% of reads), about 75% of RNA-seq clonotypes (44.6% of reads). Without single-read clonotypes, shared clonotype proportions correlated more between IR-seq and RNA-seq.

V lost 6 bases, J lost 3 bases, and 12 bases lay in between. The germline CDR1 and CDR2 sequences are SQVTM and ANQGSEA. The CDR3 consists of 13 residues. This library used 300 to 450 ng RNA and molecular barcoded adaptors spanning alpha/delta and beta/gamma chains. TCRdb ran MiXCR on the reads and lists one entry per CDR3 protein. This sample has over 50,000 distinct CDR3 sequences, with less than 20% found just once. The source material was a population of CD138-negative cells sorted from bone marrow. This TCR was sampled from a donor at least 40 years old with multiple myeloma. J is TRBJ1-5 and V is TRBV29-1; a possible D gene is TRBD1 (6 bases). CDR3 loop: CSVTQGNNQPQHF. DNA of the CDR3: TGCAGCGTCACACAGGGAAACAATCAGCCCCAGCATTTT.